The sequence of this TCR beta chain was determined in a study of cytotoxic CD8 clonotypes in ibrutinib-treated CLL. Method: immunoSEQ multiplex PCR; TCRdb's copy keeps in-frame clones and lacks some. The table shows around 42,000 clones, with 65% occurring only once. The CDR3 has 13 amino acids. Germline V gene sequence: CDR1 MNHEY, CDR2 SVGAGI. V lost 0 bases and J 14 bases, leaving 14 bases between the germline ends. This sample comprised PBMCs, obtained after 24 months of ibrutinib treatment. J is TRBJ2-1 and V is TRBV6-5; D may be TRBD2 (6 bases). This receptor was taken from a human donor with chronic lymphocytic leukemia. This chain's CDR3 is CASSYSKGWEEFF. The CDR3 DNA is TGTGCCAGCAGTTACTCGAAGGGCTGGGAGGAGTTCTTC.